The 15 T cell receptor beta chains given below trace back to one sample, sequenced in a study of blood T cell repertoires in COVID-19. Profiling relied on immunoSEQ multiplex PCR, and the TCRdb table lists in-frame clones only, not all of them. The data contain 150,000 to 250,000 clones, roughly 82% of them singletons. The sequenced sample consisted of PBMCs or T cells enriched from blood (not recorded which). The receptor set was obtained from a man aged 35 to 55 who had recovered from COVID-19.

The chain links TRBV6-6 to TRBJ2-3; D call uncertain. V was shortened by 6 bases and J by 2 bases, with 6 bases between the two germline ends. The CDR3 has 12 residues. CDR1 and CDR2 from the germline V gene are MNHNY and SVGAGI (reference sequence). As DNA, the CDR3 is TGTGCCAGCAGCCTGTACACAGATACGCAGTATTTT. Translation gives CASSLYTDTQYF.

V gene TRBV7-2 combines with J gene TRBJ2-7; 8 bases align to TRBD2. The CDR3 totals 16 residues. In germline, CDR1 is SGHTA, CDR2 FQGNSA. V lost 3 bases to trimming and J lost 6 bases; unmatched junction nucleotides: 13. The CDR3 reads CASSLGGGRISLEQYF. The CDR3 DNA is TGTGCCAGCAGCTTGGGAGGCGGGAGGATCTCTCTCGAGCAGTACTTC.

The chain employs TRBV28 and TRBJ2-5; TRBD2 agrees at 11 bases. The CDR3 is made up of 17 amino acids. The junction had 10 bases not matched to a gene; V was cut back by 2 bases and J by 5 bases. Germline CDR1 reads MDHEN; CDR2 reads SYDVKM. CDR3 in amino acids: CASSLSGTSGLWETQYF. DNA for the CDR3: TGTGCCAGCAGTTTAAGTGGGACTAGCGGTTTATGGGAGACCCAGTACTTC.

CDR3 nucleotide sequence: TGTGCCAGTAGTGCCAGCGGGATCGCCTCCTACGAGCAGTACTTC. Translation gives CASSASGIASYEQYF. The V and J genes are TRBV19 and TRBJ2-7; 7 nucleotides match TRBD2. Germline CDR1 is LNHDA and CDR2 is SQIVND (reference sequence). The length of the CDR3 is 15 residues. V trimming: 5 bases; J trimming: 0 bases; junction bases outside the gene matches: 7.

The chain combines TRBV5-6 with TRBJ1-1; 8 nucleotides match TRBD1. The CDR3 spans 14 residues. Trimming removed 4 bases from V and 7 bases from J; junction bases left unmatched: 9. CDR1 is SGHDT and CDR2 is YYEEEE in the germline V gene. The CDR3 region has the DNA TGTGCCAGCAGCCCCGGGACAGGCTTGCGTGAAGCTTTCTTT. Protein product: CASSPGTGLREAFF.

This clone was picked up a small number of times. The J gene is TRBJ1-1, the V gene TRBV5-1; 8 nucleotides align to TRBD1. J lost 1 base, V lost 4 bases, and 6 bases had no gene match. CDR1 SGHRS and CDR2 YFSETQ come from the germline V gene. This CDR3 is 15 amino acids long. The CDR3 sequence: CASSPVGQGNTEAFF. The CDR3 nucleotides are TGCGCCAGCAGCCCGGTAGGACAGGGGAACACTGAAGCTTTCTTT. The variable domain in full, completed from reference TRBV5-1 and TRBJ1-1, reads KAGVTQTPRYLIKTRGQQVTLSCSPISGHRSVSWYQQTPGQGLQFLFEYFSETQRNKGNFPGRFSGRQFSNSRSEMNVSTLELGDSALYLCASSPVGQGNTEAFFGQGTRLTVV.

The rearrangement uses TRBV9 and TRBJ2-1; D gene unclear. From germline, CDR1 is SGDLS and CDR2 YYNGEE. The V gene lost 0 bases and the J gene lost 0 bases, with 10 bases spanning the gap. The CDR3 sequence is 16 residues long. DNA for the CDR3: TGTGCCAGCAGCGTAGACTCCACGATCTCCTACAATGAGCAGTTCTTC. Protein product: CASSVDSTISYNEQFF.

The chain has TRBV9 and TRBJ1-2; TRBD1 aligns across 10 bases. CDR1 SGDLS and CDR2 YYNGEE come from the germline V gene. J lost 4 bases, V lost 3 bases, and 6 bases had no gene match. The length of the CDR3 is 15 residues. For the CDR3, the DNA is TGTGCCAGCAGCGAGGGACAGGGGCAAGGCTATGGCTACACCTTC. It translates to CASSEGQGQGYGYTF.

This chain uses TRBV2 with TRBJ1-1, with a tentative D call TRBD1 (6 bases). CDR3 size: 14 residues. CDR1 and CDR2 from the germline V gene are SNHLY and FYNNEI. V was cut by 5 bases and J by 1 base, with 11 bases left in between. The CDR3, as DNA: TGTGCCAGCAGTCTACAGGGTTGGAACACTGAAGCTTTCTTT. Encoded protein: CASSLQGWNTEAFF.

The rearrangement links TRBV3-1 (or the pseudogene TRBV3-2) to TRBJ1-2; TRBD1 is a possible D gene (5 bases). V was clipped by 1 base and J by 4 bases, with 10 bases between them. The germline V gene encodes CDR1 LGHDT and CDR2 YNNKEL (reference sequence). The CDR3 consists of 14 residues. The CDR3 is CASSQGTKSYGYTF. DNA for the CDR3: TGTGCCAGCAGCCAAGGGACAAAAAGCTATGGCTACACCTTC.

The chain carries TRBV12-5 and TRBJ1-4; 10 bases line up with TRBD1. Losses at the gene ends were 6 bases for V and 5 bases for J; bases not matched to a gene: 9. This CDR3 has 16 amino acids. The germline V gene has CDR1 LGHNT and CDR2 FRNRAP. CDR3 nucleotide sequence: TGTGCTAGTGGACAAGACGACAGGGGGCTAAATGAAAAACTGTTTTTT. Amino acid sequence: CASGQDDRGLNEKLFF.

This sequence joins TRBV25-1 and TRBJ1-3, with unresolved D. Trimming took off 5 bases at V and 7 bases at J, with 6 bases between the two ends. The V gene's germline CDR1 is MGHDK and CDR2 SYGVNS. The CDR3 spans 11 residues. This chain's CDR3 is CASSWSNTIYF. The DNA for the CDR3 is TGTGCCAGCAGTTGGAGTAACACCATATATTTT.

The chain links TRBV15 to TRBJ2-5, with 7 bases lining up with TRBD1. The CDR3 is made up of 13 amino acids. V was clipped by 8 bases and J by 2 bases; unmatched bases: 5. Germline CDR1 reads LNHNV; CDR2 reads YYDKDF (reference sequence). This chain's CDR3 is CATSTGQQETQYF. The DNA for the CDR3 is TGTGCCACCTCAACGGGACAGCAAGAGACCCAGTACTTC.

This clone has more than one count but fewer than ten. The V gene is TRBV29-1, the J gene TRBJ1-1; maybe TRBD1 (6 bases). V lost 4 bases, J lost 6 bases, and 15 bases lay in between. Germline assignment: CDR1 SQVTM and CDR2 ANQGSEA. The CDR3 extends over 13 amino acids. In DNA, the CDR3 is TGCAGCGTTGGAACAGGGCGTCGGGCTGAAGCTTTCTTT. It specifies CSVGTGRRAEAFF.

V usage is TRBV9 and J usage is TRBJ2-1; 13 bases agree with TRBD2. This CDR3 contains 18 residues. V dropped 9 bases and J dropped 0; count of bases not matched to a gene: 12. Looked up from germline, CDR1 is SGDLS and CDR2 is YYNGEE. CDR3 nucleotides: TGTGCCATTTCGACTAGCGGGAGGCCCAAGAGCTCCTACAATGAGCAGTTCTTC. Its translation is CAISTSGRPKSSYNEQFF.